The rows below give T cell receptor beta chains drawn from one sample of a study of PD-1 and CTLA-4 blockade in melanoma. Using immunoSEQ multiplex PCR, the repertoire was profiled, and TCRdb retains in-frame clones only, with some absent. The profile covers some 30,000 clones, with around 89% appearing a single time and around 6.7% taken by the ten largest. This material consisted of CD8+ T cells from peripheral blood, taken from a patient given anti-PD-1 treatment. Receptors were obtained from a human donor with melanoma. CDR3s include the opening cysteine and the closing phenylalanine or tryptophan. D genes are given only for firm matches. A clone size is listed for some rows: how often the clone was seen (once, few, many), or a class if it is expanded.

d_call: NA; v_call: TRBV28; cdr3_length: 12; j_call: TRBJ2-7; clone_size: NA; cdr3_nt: TGTGCCAGCAGTTTATGGGGATTCGAGCAGTACTTC; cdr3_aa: CASSLWGFEQYF
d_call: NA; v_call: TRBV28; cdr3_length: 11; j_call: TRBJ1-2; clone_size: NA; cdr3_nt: TGTGCCAGCAGTCCTTCTTATGGCTACACCTTC; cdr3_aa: CASSPSYGYTF
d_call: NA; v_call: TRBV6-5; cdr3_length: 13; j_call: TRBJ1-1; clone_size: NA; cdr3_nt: TGTGCCAGCAGTCTAGGGGGGAACACTGAAGCTTTCTTT; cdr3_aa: CASSLGGNTEAFF
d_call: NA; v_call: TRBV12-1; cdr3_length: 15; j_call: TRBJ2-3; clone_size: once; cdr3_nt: TGTGCCAGCAGCGGTCTGGGGGATCCCACAGATACGCAGTATTTT; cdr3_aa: CASSGLGDPTDTQYF
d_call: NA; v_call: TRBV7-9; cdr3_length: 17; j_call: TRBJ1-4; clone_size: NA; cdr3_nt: TGTGCCAGCAGCTTCCCGCGCCAGGGACTGGGGGATGAAAAACTGTTTTTT; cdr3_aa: CASSFPRQGLGDEKLFF
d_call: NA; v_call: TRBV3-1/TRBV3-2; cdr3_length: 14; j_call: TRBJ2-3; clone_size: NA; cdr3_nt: TGTGCCAGCAGCCCCCTTTGCAGCACAGATACGCAGTATTTT; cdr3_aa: CASSPLCSTDTQYF
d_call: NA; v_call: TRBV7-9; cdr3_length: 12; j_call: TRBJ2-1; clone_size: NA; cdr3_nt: TGTGCCAGCAGCCCCAACCGGGATGAGCAGTTCTTC; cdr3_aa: CASSPNRDEQFF
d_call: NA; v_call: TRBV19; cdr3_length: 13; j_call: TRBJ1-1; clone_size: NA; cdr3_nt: TGTGCCAGTAGTCTAGGAGAGAACACTGAAGCTTTCTTT; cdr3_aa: CASSLGENTEAFF
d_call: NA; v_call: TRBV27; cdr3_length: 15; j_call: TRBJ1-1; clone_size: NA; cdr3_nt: TGTGCCAGCAGTTCCCACAGGGCCCTGAACACTGAAGCTTTCTTT; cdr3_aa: CASSSHRALNTEAFF
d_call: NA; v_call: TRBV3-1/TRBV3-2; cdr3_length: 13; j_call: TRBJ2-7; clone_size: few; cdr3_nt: TGTGCCAGCAGCCAGACGGGAGCCTACGAGCAGTACTTC; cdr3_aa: CASSQTGAYEQYF
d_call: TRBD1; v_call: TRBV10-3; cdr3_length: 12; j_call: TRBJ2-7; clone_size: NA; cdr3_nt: TGTGCCACGGGACAGGGAAAATACGAGCAGTACTTC; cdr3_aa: CATGQGKYEQYF
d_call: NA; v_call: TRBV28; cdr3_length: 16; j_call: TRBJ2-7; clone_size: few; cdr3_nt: TGTGCCAGCAGTTTAGAGGCCCAAAGGCCCGGCTACGAGCAGTACTTC; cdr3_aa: CASSLEAQRPGYEQYF
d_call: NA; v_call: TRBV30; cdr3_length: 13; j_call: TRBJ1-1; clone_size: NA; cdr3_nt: TGTGCCTGGAGCCCAGGGATGAACACTGAAGCTTTCTTT; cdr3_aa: CAWSPGMNTEAFF
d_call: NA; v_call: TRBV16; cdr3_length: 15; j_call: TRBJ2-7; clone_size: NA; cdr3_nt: TGTGCCAGCAGCCACCCGGGGCAGGGAACCTACGAGCAGTACTTC; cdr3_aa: CASSHPGQGTYEQYF
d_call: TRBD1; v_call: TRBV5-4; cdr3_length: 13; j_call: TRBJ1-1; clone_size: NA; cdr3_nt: TGTGCCAGCGCGGACAGGGATGGTACTGAAGCTTTCTTT; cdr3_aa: CASADRDGTEAFF
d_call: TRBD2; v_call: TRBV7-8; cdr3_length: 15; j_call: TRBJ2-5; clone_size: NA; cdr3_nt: TGTGCCAGCAGCCCCGGGGCGGGGGGAGGAGAGACCCAGTACTTC; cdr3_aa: CASSPGAGGGETQYF
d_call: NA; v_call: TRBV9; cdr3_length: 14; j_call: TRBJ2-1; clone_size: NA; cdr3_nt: TGTGCCAGCAGCGTAGAGGGGGTCTACAATGAGCAGTTCTTC; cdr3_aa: CASSVEGVYNEQFF
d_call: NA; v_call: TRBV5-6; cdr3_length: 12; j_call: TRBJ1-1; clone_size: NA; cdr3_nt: TGTGCCAGCGTCGGAGCTGGCACTGAAGCTTTCTTT; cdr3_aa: CASVGAGTEAFF
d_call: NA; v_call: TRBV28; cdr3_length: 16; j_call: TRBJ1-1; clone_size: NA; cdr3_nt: TGTGCCAGCAGTTCCCCCTTCGGGGCCATGAACACTGAAGCTTTCTTT; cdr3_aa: CASSSPFGAMNTEAFF
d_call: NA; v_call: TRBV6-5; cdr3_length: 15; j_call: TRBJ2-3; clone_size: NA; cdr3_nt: TGTGCCAGCAGTTTTGGACAGGGAGGGACAGATACGCAGTATTTT; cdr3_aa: CASSFGQGGTDTQYF
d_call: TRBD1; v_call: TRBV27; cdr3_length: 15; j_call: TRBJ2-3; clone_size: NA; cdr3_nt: TGTGCCAGCAGTCTCCGGGACAGGGGGCTGGATACGCAGTATTTT; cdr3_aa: CASSLRDRGLDTQYF
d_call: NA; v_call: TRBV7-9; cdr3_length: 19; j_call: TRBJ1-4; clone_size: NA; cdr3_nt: TGTGCCAGCAGCTTAGGTATCGGGTCATCGGTTGCAACTAATGAAAAACTGTTTTTT; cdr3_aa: CASSLGIGSSVATNEKLFF
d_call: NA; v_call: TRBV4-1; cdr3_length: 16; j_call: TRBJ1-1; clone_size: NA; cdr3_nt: TGCGCCAGCAGCCAACCCCCGGGCCAGATGAACACTGAAGCTTTCTTT; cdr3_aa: CASSQPPGQMNTEAFF
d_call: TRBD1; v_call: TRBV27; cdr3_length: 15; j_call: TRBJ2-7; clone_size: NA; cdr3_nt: TGTGCCAGCAGTTTCGGGACAGGGAGACTTTACGAGCAGTACTTC; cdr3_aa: CASSFGTGRLYEQYF
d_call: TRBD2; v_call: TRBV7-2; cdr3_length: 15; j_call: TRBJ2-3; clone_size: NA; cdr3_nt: TGTGCCAGCAGCCTAGTAGGCGGGGGGGCAGATACGCAGTATTTT; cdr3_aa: CASSLVGGGADTQYF
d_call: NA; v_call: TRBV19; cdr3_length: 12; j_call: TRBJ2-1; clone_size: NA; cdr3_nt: TGTGCCAGTAGTTCGATCAGGGTTGAGCAGTTCTTC; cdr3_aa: CASSSIRVEQFF
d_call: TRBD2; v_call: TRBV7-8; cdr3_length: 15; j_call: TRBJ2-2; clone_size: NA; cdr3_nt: TGTGCCAGCAGCTTACTAGCGGGGGCCCCCGGGGAGCTGTTTTTT; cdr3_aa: CASSLLAGAPGELFF
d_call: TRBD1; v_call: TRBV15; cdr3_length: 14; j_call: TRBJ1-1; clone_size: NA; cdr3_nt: TGTGCCACCAGCAGCCAGTCGGGACAGCAACAAGCTTTCTTT; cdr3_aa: CATSSQSGQQQAFF
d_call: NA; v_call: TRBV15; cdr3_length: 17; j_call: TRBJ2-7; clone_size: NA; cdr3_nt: TGTGCCACCAGCACAGACCAGACAGACCAGCCTGAATACGAGCAGTACTTC; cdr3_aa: CATSTDQTDQPEYEQYF
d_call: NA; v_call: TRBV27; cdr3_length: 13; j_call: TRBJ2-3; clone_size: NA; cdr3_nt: TGTGCCAGCAGTTTAGTAGGAGGTGCTACGCAGTATTTT; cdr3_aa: CASSLVGGATQYF
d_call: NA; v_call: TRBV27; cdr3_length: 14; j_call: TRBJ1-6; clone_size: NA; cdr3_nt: TGTGCCAGCAGTATCACAGGTTATAATTCACCCCTCCACTTT; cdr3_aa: CASSITGYNSPLHF
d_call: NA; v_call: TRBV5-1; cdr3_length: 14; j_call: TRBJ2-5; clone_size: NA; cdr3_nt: TGCGCCAGCAAGGACAGCAACTTTCAAGAGACCCAGTACTTC; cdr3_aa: CASKDSNFQETQYF
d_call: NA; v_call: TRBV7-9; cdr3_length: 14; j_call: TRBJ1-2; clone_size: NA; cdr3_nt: TGTGCCAGCAGCTTCGAAATGGTCTTCTATGGCTACACCTTC; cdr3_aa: CASSFEMVFYGYTF
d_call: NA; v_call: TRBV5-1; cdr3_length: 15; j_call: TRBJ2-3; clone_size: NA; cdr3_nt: TGCGCCAGCAGCTTGGTCTGGCAGGGATCAGATACGCAGTATTTT; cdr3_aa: CASSLVWQGSDTQYF
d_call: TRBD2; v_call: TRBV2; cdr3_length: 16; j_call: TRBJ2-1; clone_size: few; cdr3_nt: TGTGCCACCTTTCCCGGGGGGGCCGGGTCCTACAATGAGCAGTTCTTC; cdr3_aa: CATFPGGAGSYNEQFF
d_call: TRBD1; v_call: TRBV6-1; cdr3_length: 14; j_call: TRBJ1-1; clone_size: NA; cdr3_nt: TGTGCCAGCAGTGATGCAGGGGGATATACTGAAGCTTTCTTT; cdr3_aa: CASSDAGGYTEAFF
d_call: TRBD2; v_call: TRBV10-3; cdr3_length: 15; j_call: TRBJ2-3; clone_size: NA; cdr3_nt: TGTGCCATCAGTGAGGCTAGCGGGGGCACAGATACGCAGTATTTT; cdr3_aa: CAISEASGGTDTQYF
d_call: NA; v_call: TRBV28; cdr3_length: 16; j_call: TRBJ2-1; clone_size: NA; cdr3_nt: TGTGCCAGCAGGCCGTCTCAGGGATCAACCTACAATGAGCAGTTCTTC; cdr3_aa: CASRPSQGSTYNEQFF
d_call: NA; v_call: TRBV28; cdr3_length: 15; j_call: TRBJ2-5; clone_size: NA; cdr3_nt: TGTGCCAGCAGTTTAATCGGGGGACCCCAAGAGACCCAGTACTTC; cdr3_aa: CASSLIGGPQETQYF
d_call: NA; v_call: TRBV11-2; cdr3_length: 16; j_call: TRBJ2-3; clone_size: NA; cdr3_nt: TGTGCCAGCAGCTTAGGGGGCGGGGATCACACAGATACGCAGTATTTT; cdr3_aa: CASSLGGGDHTDTQYF